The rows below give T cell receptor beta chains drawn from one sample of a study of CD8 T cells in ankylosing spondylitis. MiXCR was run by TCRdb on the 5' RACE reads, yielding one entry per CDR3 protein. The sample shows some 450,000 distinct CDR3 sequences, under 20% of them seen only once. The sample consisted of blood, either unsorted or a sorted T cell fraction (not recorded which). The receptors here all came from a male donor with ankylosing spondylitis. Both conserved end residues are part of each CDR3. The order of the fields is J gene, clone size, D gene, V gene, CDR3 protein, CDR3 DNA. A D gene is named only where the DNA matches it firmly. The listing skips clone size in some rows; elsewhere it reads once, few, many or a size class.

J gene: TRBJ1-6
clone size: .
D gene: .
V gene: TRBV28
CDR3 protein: CASGPGGRRSPLHF
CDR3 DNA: TGTGCCAGCGGACCCGGGGGGCGGAGGTCACCCCTCCACTTT

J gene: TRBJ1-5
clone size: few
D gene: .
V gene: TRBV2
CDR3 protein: CASTPSRGNQPQHF
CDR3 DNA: TGTGCCAGCACTCCTTCACGCGGCAATCAGCCCCAGCATTTT

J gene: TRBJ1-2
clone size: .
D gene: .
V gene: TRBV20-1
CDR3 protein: CSASLLEGGEGGYTF
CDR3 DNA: TGCAGTGCTAGCCTCCTTGAGGGCGGGGAGGGTGGCTACACCTTC

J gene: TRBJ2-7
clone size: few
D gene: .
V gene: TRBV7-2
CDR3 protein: CASRLQYEQYF
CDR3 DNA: TGTGCCAGCAGGTTACAATACGAGCAGTACTTC

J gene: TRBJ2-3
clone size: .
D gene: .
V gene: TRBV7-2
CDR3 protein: CASSSPAPSTDTQYF
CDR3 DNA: TGTGCCAGCAGCTCCCCGGCTCCAAGCACAGATACGCAGTATTTT

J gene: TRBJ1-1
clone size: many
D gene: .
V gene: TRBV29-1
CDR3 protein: CSALSALNTEAFF
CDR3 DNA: TGCAGCGCCCTGTCGGCCTTGAACACTGAAGCTTTCTTT

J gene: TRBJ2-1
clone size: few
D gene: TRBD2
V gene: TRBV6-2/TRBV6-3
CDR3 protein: CASSYRAGAVEQFF
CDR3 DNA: TGTGCCAGCAGTTACCGGGCGGGAGCGGTTGAGCAGTTCTTC

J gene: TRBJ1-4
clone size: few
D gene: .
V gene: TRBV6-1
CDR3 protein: CASSVTTNEKLFF
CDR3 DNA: TGTGCCAGCAGTGTTACAACTAATGAAAAACTGTTTTTT

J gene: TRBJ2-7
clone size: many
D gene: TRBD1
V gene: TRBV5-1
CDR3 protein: CASSRDRGTYEQYF
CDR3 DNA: TGCGCCAGCAGCCGGGACAGGGGAACCTACGAGCAGTACTTC

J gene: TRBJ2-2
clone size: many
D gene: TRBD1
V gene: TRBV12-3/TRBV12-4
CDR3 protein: CASSSITGGPGELFF
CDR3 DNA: TGTGCCAGCAGTTCCATAACAGGGGGCCCCGGGGAGCTGTTTTTT

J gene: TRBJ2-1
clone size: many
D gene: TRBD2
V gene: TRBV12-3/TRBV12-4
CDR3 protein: CASSFLRGGNNEQFF
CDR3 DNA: TGTGCCAGCAGTTTTCTGCGGGGGGGCAATAATGAGCAGTTCTTC

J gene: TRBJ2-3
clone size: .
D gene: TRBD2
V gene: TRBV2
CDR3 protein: CASSGLAGGADTQYF
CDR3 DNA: TGTGCCAGCAGTGGGCTAGCGGGAGGAGCAGATACGCAGTATTTT

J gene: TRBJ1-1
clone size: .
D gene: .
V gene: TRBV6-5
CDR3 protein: CASRYDGRANTEAFF
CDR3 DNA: TGTGCCAGCAGGTACGATGGACGGGCAAACACTGAAGCTTTCTTT

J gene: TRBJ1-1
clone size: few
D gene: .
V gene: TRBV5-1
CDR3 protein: CASTSGASTEAFF
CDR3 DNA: TGCGCCAGCACGTCGGGTGCGAGCACTGAAGCTTTCTTT

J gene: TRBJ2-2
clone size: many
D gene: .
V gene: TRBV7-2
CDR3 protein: CASSLGSMRGTGELFF
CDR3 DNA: TGTGCCAGCAGCTTAGGCAGTATGCGGGGCACCGGGGAGCTGTTTTTT

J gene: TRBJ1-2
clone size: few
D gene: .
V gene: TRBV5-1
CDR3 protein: CASSLAFEGLDGYTF
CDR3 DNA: TGCGCCAGCAGCTTGGCCTTCGAGGGGTTGGATGGCTACACCTTC

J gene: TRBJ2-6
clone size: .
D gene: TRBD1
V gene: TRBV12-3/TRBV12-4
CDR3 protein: CASSQKTGHGANVLTF
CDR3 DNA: TGTGCCAGCAGTCAAAAGACAGGGCACGGGGCCAACGTCCTGACTTTC

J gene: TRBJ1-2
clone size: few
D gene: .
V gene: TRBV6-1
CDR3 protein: CASSEDNRYGYTF
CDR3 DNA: TGTGCCAGCAGTGAAGACAACCGCTATGGCTACACCTTC

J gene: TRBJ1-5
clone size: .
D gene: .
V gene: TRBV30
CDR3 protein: CAWSLRRAGNQPQHF
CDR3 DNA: TGTGCCTGGAGTCTACGCAGGGCGGGCAATCAGCCCCAGCATTTT

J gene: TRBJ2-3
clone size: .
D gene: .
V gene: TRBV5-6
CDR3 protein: CASSLWRERAPDTQYF
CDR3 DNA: TGTGCCAGCAGCTTGTGGAGGGAGCGGGCCCCAGATACGCAGTATTTT

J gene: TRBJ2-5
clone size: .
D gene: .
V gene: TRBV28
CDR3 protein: CASTRRHAGKETQYF
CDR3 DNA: TGTGCCAGCACCAGAAGGCACGCGGGGAAAGAGACCCAGTACTTC

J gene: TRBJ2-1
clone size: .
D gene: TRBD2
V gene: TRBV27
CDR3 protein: CASSRQREYEQFF
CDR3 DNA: TGTGCCAGCAGTCGACAGCGGGAGTATGAGCAGTTCTTC

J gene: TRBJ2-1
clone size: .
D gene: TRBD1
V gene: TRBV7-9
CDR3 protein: CASSLALTGNVDNEQFF
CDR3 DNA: TGTGCCAGCAGCTTAGCCCTGACAGGGAATGTTGACAATGAGCAGTTCTTC

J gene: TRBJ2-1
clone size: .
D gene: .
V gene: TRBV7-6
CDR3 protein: CASSFGTSPYNEQFF
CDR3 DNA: TGTGCCAGCAGCTTCGGGACTTCACCCTACAATGAGCAGTTCTTC

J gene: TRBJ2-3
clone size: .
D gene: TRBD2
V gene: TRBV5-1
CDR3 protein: CASSVTSGGANTDTQYF
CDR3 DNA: TGCGCCAGCAGCGTGACTAGCGGGGGGGCCAACACAGATACGCAGTATTTT

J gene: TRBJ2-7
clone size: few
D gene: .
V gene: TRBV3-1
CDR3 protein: CASSQDPRSTYEQYF
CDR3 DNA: TGTGCCAGCAGCCAAGATCCCAGGAGCACCTACGAGCAGTACTTC

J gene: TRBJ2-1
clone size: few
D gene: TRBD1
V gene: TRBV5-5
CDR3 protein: CASSPGTGTDIEQFF
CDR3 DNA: TGTGCCAGCAGTCCCGGGACAGGGACTGATATTGAGCAGTTCTTC

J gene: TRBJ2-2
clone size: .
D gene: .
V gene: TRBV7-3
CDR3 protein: CASSLTRTNTGELFF
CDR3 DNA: TGTGCCAGCAGCTTAACGCGGACGAACACCGGGGAGCTGTTTTTT

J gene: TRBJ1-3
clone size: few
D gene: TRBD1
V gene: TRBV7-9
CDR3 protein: CASSPMTGGMTDTIYF
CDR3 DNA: TGTGCCAGCAGCCCGATGACAGGGGGCATGACCGACACCATATATTTT

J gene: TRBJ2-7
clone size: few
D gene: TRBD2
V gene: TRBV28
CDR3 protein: CASSIGGESSYEQYF
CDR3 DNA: TGTGCCAGCAGTATCGGGGGGGAGAGCTCCTACGAGCAGTACTTC

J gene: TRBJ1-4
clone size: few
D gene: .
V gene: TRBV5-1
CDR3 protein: CASSLGPSEEKLFF
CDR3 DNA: TGCGCCAGCAGCTTGGGCCCAAGCGAAGAAAAACTGTTTTTT

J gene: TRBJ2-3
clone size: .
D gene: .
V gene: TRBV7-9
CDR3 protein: CASSSRQVLGTDTQYF
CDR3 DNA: TGTGCCAGCAGCTCGCGACAGGTTCTCGGCACAGATACGCAGTATTTT

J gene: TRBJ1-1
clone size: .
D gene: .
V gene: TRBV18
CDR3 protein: CASSPVPSADEAFF
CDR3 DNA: TGTGCCAGCTCACCGGTCCCATCGGCGGACGAAGCTTTCTTT

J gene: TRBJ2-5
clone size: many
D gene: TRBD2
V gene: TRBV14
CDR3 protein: CASSPGLAEYQETQYF
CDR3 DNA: TGTGCCAGCAGCCCCGGACTAGCGGAGTACCAAGAGACCCAGTACTTC

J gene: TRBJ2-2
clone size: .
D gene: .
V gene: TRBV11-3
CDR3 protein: CASSLSSVNTGELFF
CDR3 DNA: TGTGCCAGCAGCTTGTCGTCAGTCAACACCGGGGAGCTGTTTTTT

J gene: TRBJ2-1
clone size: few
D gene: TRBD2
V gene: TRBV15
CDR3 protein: CATRTSGRINEQFF
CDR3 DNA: TGTGCCACCCGGACTAGCGGGAGGATTAATGAGCAGTTCTTC

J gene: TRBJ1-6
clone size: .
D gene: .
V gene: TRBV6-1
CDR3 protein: CASSEVVTPYNSPLHF
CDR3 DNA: TGTGCCAGCAGTGAAGTAGTGACCCCCTATAATTCACCCCTCCACTTT

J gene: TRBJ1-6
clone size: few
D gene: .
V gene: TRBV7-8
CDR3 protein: CASSLGRDGNSPLHF
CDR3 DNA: TGTGCCAGCAGCTTAGGCCGGGACGGGAATTCACCCCTCCACTTT

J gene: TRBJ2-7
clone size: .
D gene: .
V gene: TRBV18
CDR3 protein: CASSPLRLDEQYF
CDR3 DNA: TGTGCCAGCTCACCACTTCGGCTCGACGAGCAGTACTTC

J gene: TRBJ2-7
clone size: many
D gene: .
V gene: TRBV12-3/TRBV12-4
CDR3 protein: CASSLSGGRYEQYF
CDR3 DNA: TGTGCCAGCAGTTTGTCCGGGGGGCGCTACGAGCAGTACTTC

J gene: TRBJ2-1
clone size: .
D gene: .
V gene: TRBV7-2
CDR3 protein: CASSPVWGGQFF
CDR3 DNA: TGTGCCAGCAGCCCAGTCTGGGGTGGGCAGTTCTTC

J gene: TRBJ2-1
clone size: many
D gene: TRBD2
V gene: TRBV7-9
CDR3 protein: CASSLAGANYNEQFF
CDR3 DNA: TGTGCCAGCAGCCTAGCGGGGGCGAACTACAATGAGCAGTTCTTC

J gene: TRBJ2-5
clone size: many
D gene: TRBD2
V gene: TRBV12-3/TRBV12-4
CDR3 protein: CASSPGLAGGPQETQYF
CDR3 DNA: TGTGCCAGCAGTCCAGGACTAGCGGGAGGGCCCCAAGAGACCCAGTACTTC

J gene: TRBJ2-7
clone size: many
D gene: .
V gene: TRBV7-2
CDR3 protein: CASSLGRAYEQYF
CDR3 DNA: TGTGCCAGCAGCTTAGGCAGAGCCTACGAGCAGTACTTC

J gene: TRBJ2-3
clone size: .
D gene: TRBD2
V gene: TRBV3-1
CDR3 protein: CASSQARLAGGGTDTQYF
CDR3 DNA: TGTGCCAGCAGCCAAGCAAGACTAGCGGGGGGCGGCACAGATACGCAGTATTTT

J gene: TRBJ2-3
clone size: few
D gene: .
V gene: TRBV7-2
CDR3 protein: CASSSSPGPQYTQYF
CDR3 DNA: TGTGCCAGCAGCTCCTCCCCGGGACCGCAGTATACGCAGTATTTT

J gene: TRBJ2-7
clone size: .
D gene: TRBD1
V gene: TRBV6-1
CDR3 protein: CASRPTGTSYEQYF
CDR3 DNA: TGTGCCAGCAGACCGACAGGGACCTCCTACGAGCAGTACTTC

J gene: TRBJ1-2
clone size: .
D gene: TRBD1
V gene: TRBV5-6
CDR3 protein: CASSDGADRGRGGYTF
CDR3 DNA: TGTGCCAGCAGCGATGGGGCGGACAGGGGACGCGGGGGCTACACCTTC

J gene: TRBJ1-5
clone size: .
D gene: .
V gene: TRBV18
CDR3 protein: CASSPGGGLEPQHF
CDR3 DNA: TGTGCCAGCTCACCGGGGGGGGGCTTGGAGCCCCAGCATTTT